The 27 T cell receptor beta chains below were found in one sample sequenced in a study of blood T cells in healthy people across ages. Primers used in a second PCR of roughly 6 to 12 cycles were a sample-barcoded 5' primer and a J-beta primer mix. From the 5' RACE reads, TCRdb called clonotypes with MiXCR, one entry per CDR3 protein. The sample shows about 1.8 million distinct CDR3 sequences, approximately 50% of them seen only once. Sequencing was carried out using blood. Source of these receptors: a woman aged 40 to 50 in good health.

The chain links TRBV7-2 to TRBJ2-1, with 7 bases identical to TRBD2. After removal of 5 bases from V and 7 bases from J, the junction contained 14 bases not matched to a gene. This CDR3 spans 16 amino acids. CDR1 SGHTA and CDR2 FQGNSA come from the germline V gene. Here the CDR3 DNA reads TGTGCCAGCAGCGTAAGTGCGGCTAGCGGAGAGAATGAGCAGTTCTTC. This sequence encodes CASSVSAASGENEQFF.

This rearrangement joins TRBV7-2 to TRBJ2-3; D may match TRBD1 or TRBD2 (5 bases each). This CDR3 spans 15 amino acids. The V gene lost 3 bases and the J gene lost 3 bases, with 13 bases spanning the gap. Germline V CDR1 and CDR2: SGHTA, FQGNSA. CDR3 bases: TGTGCCAGCAGCTTCGAGGGGATAGCGACAGATACGCAGTATTTT. Its protein is CASSFEGIATDTQYF.

J is TRBJ2-7 and V is TRBV29-1, with no clear D. Germline V lookup: CDR1 SQVTM, CDR2 ANQGSEA. This CDR3 contains 13 residues. Trimming stripped 1 base from V and 3 bases from J, with 10 bases between. The CDR3 nucleotides read TGCAGCGTTGAAGCCGGCAGAAACTACGAGCAGTACTTC. Its translation is CSVEAGRNYEQYF.

In this sample, this clonotype turned up a few times. The chain carries TRBV13 and TRBJ2-3; the match to TRBD1 covers 7 bases. The CDR3 runs to 16 residues. Germline CDR1 reads PRHDT; CDR2 reads FYEKMQ (reference sequence). Trimming at V came to 0 bases and at J to 2 bases, leaving 5 bases not matched to a gene. CDR3 amino acids: CASSLGRGQFTDTQYF. Written as DNA, the CDR3 is TGTGCCAGCAGCTTAGGAAGGGGACAGTTCACAGATACGCAGTATTTT.

This sequence joins TRBV7-2 and TRBJ2-5; 9 nucleotides align to TRBD2. Trimming cost V 2 bases and J 4 bases; bases outside gene matches: 14. There are 18 residues in the CDR3. The germline CDR1 and CDR2 sequences are SGHTA and FQGNSA. The chain's CDR3 is CASSLLGGGARKGETQYF. CDR3 sequence (DNA): TGTGCCAGCAGCTTACTCGGCGGGGGGGCCAGAAAAGGAGAGACCCAGTACTTC.

The chain recombines TRBV5-1 with TRBJ2-3; 8 positions match TRBD1. The CDR3 contains 14 residues. CDR1 is SGHRS and CDR2 is YFSETQ in the germline V gene. V was pared by 6 bases and J by 4 bases, with 7 bases of the junction left unmatched. CDR3 region: CASTLRGPPDTQYF. CDR3 DNA: TGCGCCAGCACCCTCAGGGGGCCCCCAGATACGCAGTATTTT.

This clonotype has only a few counts. J is TRBJ2-5 and V is TRBV9; no reliable D call. Trimming took 4 bases from V and 1 from J, leaving 17 bases between them. The CDR3 spans 16 residues. Germline V CDR1 and CDR2: SGDLS, YYNGEE. CDR3 sequence (DNA): TGTGCCAGCAGCCCCCGTGGACGGAACCCCCAAGAGACCCAGTACTTC. This gives the protein CASSPRGRNPQETQYF.

The chain is built from TRBV20-1 and TRBJ2-5; TRBD1 matches at 7 bases. Germline assignment: CDR1 DFQATT and CDR2 SNEGSKA (reference sequence). This CDR3 has 16 amino acids. The trim removed 2 bases at V and 11 bases at J, leaving 20 bases unmatched. DNA of the CDR3: TGCAGTGCTAGAAGAAACAGGGGTGGCGCCTACAATGAGCAGTACTTC. This encodes CSARRNRGGAYNEQYF.

The V call is TRBV28, the J call TRBJ2-5; D not resolved. The germline V gene encodes CDR1 MDHEN and CDR2 SYDVKM. The CDR3 totals 15 residues. Trimming took 5 bases from V and 4 from J, leaving 17 bases between them. The CDR3 region has the DNA TGTGCCAGCAGTGCCCAGGCCCAACCCGGAGAGACCCAGTACTTC. This translates into CASSAQAQPGETQYF.

This clonotype was detected only a few times. The chain combines TRBV20-1 with TRBJ2-3, with unresolved D. This CDR3 comprises 11 residues. Trimming stripped 7 bases from V and 4 bases from J, with 9 bases between. CDR1 is DFQATT, CDR2 SNEGSKA, per germline (reference sequence). CDR3 sequence reads: CSVSRADTQYF. In nucleotides, the CDR3 is TGCAGTGTCTCAAGGGCAGATACGCAGTATTTT.

The chain uses TRBV6-1 and TRBJ2-7, with 8 bases aligning to TRBD2. Germline CDR1 and CDR2: MNHNS and SASEGT. Trimming took 7 bases from V and 5 from J; bases not matched to a gene: 4. This CDR3 contains 12 residues. CDR3 sequence reads: CASTTGGDEQYF. CDR3 DNA sequence: TGTGCCAGCACCACCGGGGGGGACGAGCAGTACTTC.

This clonotype was counted between two and nine times. This chain connects TRBV24-1 to TRBJ2-1; D possibly corresponds to TRBD1 (6 bases). Germline values: CDR1 KGHDR, CDR2 SFDVKD. Trimming removed 5 bases from V and 9 bases from J, with 13 bases in between. The CDR3 covers 13 residues. The CDR3 sequence is CATSATGQIEQFF. The DNA for the CDR3 is TGTGCCACCAGTGCCACTGGACAGATTGAGCAGTTCTTC.

A note on this clonotype: A much larger clone lies one base from this, so it may be a read error. The chain is built from TRBV29-1 and TRBJ2-1, with 7 bases identical to TRBD2. The CDR3 runs to 17 residues. Per germline, CDR1 SQVTM and CDR2 ANQGSEA. The ends lost 1 base at V and 7 bases at J; junction bases unmatched: 16. The CDR3 reads CSVEAKNRGQGGNEQFF. DNA for the CDR3: TGCAGCGTTGAAGCGAAGAATCGAGGCCAGGGAGGGAATGAGCAGTTCTTC.

J is TRBJ2-5 and V is TRBV12-3 or TRBV12-4; 11 bases are a match to TRBD2. V gave up 3 bases and J gave up 3 bases; unmatched junction bases: 9. This CDR3 is built from 17 residues. CDR3 loop: CASSFGLAGGGEETQYF. The CDR3, as DNA: TGTGCCAGCAGTTTTGGTCTAGCGGGGGGAGGGGAAGAGACCCAGTACTTC.

This clonotype was seen only a few times. The chain carries TRBV7-9 and TRBJ2-3; the D gene could be TRBD1 or TRBD2 (5 bases each). Germline loops: CDR1 SEHNR, CDR2 FQNEAQ (reference sequence). With 4 bases removed from V and 0 bases from J, the gap between germline ends came to 11 bases. The CDR3 runs 15 residues. For the CDR3, the DNA is TGTGCCAGCAGCTCGACGGGACCTAGCACAGATACGCAGTATTTT. This codes for CASSSTGPSTDTQYF.

This clonotype occurred a few times. The J gene is TRBJ2-5, the V gene TRBV7-2; 7 nucleotides align to TRBD1. CDR1 and CDR2 from the germline V gene are SGHTA and FQGNSA. J gave up 5 bases and V 5 bases, and 11 bases lay outside the gene matches. CDR3 size: 15 residues. CDR3: CASSPGQAARETQYF. CDR3 coding DNA: TGTGCCAGCAGCCCTGGACAGGCCGCGCGCGAGACCCAGTACTTC.

The table lists this clonotype with a few counts. The gene calls are TRBV7-3 and TRBJ2-1, with D unclear. V dropped 0 bases and J dropped 6 bases, with 9 bases sitting between them. Germline assignment: CDR1 SGHTA and CDR2 FQGTGA. CDR3 size: 14 residues. In DNA form, the CDR3 reads TGTGCCAGCAGCTTAACCCCTTCGGTCAATGAGCAGTTCTTC. Amino acids: CASSLTPSVNEQFF.

This chain links TRBV6-6 with TRBJ2-3; TRBD1 is a possible D gene (5 bases). The germline V and J ends were trimmed by 4 bases and 2 bases, with 10 bases remaining between them. The CDR3 runs to 14 residues. CDR1 is MNHNY, CDR2 SVGAGI, per germline (reference sequence). CDR3 protein: CASSLGHDTDTQYF. The CDR3 DNA reads as TGTGCCAGCAGTTTAGGACACGACACAGATACGCAGTATTTT.

The gene calls are TRBV6-5 and TRBJ1-5, with TRBD1 as a possible D gene (6 bases). CDR3 size: 17 residues. Per germline, CDR1 MNHEY and CDR2 SVGAGI. Trimming stripped 2 bases from V and 2 bases from J, with 16 bases between. CDR3 sequence: CASSYLPPGEGNQPQHF. CDR3 nucleotide sequence: TGTGCCAGCAGTTACCTACCACCAGGGGAAGGCAATCAGCCCCAGCATTTT.

As regards this clonotype: A read error is possible here, since a much larger clone lies one base away. The gene calls are TRBV29-1 and TRBJ2-3, with D perhaps TRBD2 (7 bases). This CDR3 contains 18 residues. The germline gives CDR1 SQVTM, CDR2 ANQGSEA. V shed 5 bases and J shed 2 bases, with 26 bases lying between them. CDR3 coding DNA: TGCAGCGTTTCAGGGGTTAGAATAGCGGGCTCCATCACAGATACGCAGTATTTT. Residues: CSVSGVRIAGSITDTQYF.

The chain links TRBV7-2 to TRBJ2-7, with D unresolved. The CDR3 loop spans 15 amino acids. V was cut by 4 bases and J by 6 bases, with 19 bases left in between. Germline values: CDR1 SGHTA, CDR2 FQGNSA. The CDR3 region has the DNA TGTGCCAGCAGCTACTCCCCGACCCCGACGCTCGAGCAGTACTTC. It is translated as CASSYSPTPTLEQYF.

The rearrangement links TRBV15 to TRBJ2-1; D is unresolved. The better agreement between TRBJ2-7 and the DNA end casts doubt on the J call. Per the germline V gene, CDR1 is LNHNV and CDR2 is YYDKDF (reference sequence). This CDR3 has 14 amino acids. CDR3 DNA: TGTGCCACCAGCAGAGATATAAGGGTCAATGAGCAGTACTTC. It is translated as CATSRDIRVNEQYF.

The CDR3 DNA follows: TGCAGTGCTAGAGTGTATTACAGAGATTATGAAGGCTACACCTTC. Amino acid sequence: CSARVYYRDYEGYTF. The chain recombines TRBV20-1 with TRBJ1-2; D gene ambiguous. V was trimmed by 1 base and J by 8 bases, leaving 20 bases between them. CDR1 is DFQATT and CDR2 is SNEGSKA in the germline V gene (reference sequence). The CDR3 has 15 amino acids.

There are a few counts of this clonotype. The chain uses TRBV28 and TRBJ2-4; maybe TRBD1 (6 bases). Germline CDR1 MDHEN, CDR2 SYDVKM. CDR3 length: 15 amino acids. The V gene lost 4 bases and the J gene lost 1 base, with 11 bases spanning the gap. CDR3 nucleotides: TGTGCCAGCAGTTCCCAGGGGCCGGCCAAAAACATTCAGTACTTC. It specifies CASSSQGPAKNIQYF.

V usage is TRBV5-6 and J usage is TRBJ1-2; D may be TRBD1 (5 bases). V lost 4 bases and J 0 bases, leaving 22 bases between the germline ends. The germline V gene encodes CDR1 SGHDT and CDR2 YYEEEE. CDR3 length: 18 residues. CDR3 protein: CASSPIQPVGAPNYGYTF. The CDR3 coding sequence is TGTGCCAGCAGCCCCATCCAGCCAGTTGGGGCCCCTAACTATGGCTACACCTTC.

The chain employs TRBV10-1 and TRBJ2-7, with D perhaps TRBD1 or TRBD2 (7 bases each). Germline V gene sequence: CDR1 WNHNN, CDR2 SYGVQD (reference sequence). The CDR3 sequence is 17 residues long. V was pared by 3 bases and J by 2 bases, with 20 bases between. The CDR3 sequence: CASSDFPRAGGAYEQYF. The CDR3 nucleotides read TGCGCCAGCAGTGATTTTCCTCGGGCAGGGGGGGCCTACGAGCAGTACTTC.

The CDR3 DNA reads as TGTGCCAGCAGCCGGACCGGGACTCCTCGGACCGGGGAGCTGTTTTTT. Protein sequence: CASSRTGTPRTGELFF. The chain employs TRBV7-6 and TRBJ2-2; D might be TRBD2 (6 bases). V was cut by 5 bases and J by 5 bases, with 18 bases left in between. Germline values: CDR1 SGHVS, CDR2 FNYEAQ. The CDR3 covers 16 residues.